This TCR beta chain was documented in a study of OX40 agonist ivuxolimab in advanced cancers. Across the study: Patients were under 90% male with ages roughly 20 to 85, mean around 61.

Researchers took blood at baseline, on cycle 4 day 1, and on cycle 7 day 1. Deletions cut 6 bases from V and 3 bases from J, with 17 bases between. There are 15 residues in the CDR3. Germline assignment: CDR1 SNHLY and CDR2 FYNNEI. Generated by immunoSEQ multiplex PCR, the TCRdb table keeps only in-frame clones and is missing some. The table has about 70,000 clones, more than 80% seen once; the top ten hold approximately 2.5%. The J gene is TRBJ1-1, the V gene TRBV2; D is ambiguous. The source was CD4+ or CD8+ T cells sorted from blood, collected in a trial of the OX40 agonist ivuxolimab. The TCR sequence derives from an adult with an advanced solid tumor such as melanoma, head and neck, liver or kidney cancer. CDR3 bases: TGTGCCAGCAGGAAGTTACGGGGTAGTGACACTGAAGCTTTCTTT. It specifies CASRKLRGSDTEAFF.